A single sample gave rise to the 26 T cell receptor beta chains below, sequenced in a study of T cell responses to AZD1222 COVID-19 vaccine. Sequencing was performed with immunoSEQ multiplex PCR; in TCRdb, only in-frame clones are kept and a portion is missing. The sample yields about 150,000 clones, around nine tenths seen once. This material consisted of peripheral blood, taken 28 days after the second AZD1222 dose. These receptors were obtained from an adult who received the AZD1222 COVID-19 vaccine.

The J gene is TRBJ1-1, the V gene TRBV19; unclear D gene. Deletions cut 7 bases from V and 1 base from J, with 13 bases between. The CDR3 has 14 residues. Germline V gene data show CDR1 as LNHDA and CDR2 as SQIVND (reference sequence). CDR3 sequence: CASTRSNTNTEAFF. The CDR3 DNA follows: TGTGCCAGTACCCGTTCAAACACGAACACTGAAGCTTTCTTT. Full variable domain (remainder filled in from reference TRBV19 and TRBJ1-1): DGGITQSPKYLFRKEGQNVTLSCEQNLNHDAMYWYRQDPGQGLRLIYYSQIVNDFQKGDIAEGYSVSREKKESFPLTVTSAQKNPTAFYLCASTRSNTNTEAFFGQGTRLTVV.

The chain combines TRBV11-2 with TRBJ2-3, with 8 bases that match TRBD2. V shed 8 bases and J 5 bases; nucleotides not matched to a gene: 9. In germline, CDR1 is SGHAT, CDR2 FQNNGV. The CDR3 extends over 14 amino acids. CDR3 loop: CASCSGGLKDTQYF. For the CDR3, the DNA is TGTGCCAGCTGCTCGGGGGGGCTTAAAGATACGCAGTATTTT.

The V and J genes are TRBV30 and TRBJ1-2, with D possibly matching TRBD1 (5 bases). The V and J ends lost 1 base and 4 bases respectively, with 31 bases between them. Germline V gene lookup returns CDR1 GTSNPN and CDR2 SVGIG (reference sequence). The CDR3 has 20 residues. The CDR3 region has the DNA TGTGCCTGGAGTGCAGGAGGGGCCCGGGAGAAACCTCGAATCAGCTATGGCTACACCTTC. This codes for CAWSAGGAREKPRISYGYTF.

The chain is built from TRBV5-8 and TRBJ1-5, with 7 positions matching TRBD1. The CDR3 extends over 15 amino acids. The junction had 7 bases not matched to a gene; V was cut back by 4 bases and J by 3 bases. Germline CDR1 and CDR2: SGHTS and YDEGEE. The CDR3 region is CASSRQGEYNQPQHF. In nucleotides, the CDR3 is TGTGCCAGCAGCCGTCAGGGGGAATACAATCAGCCCCAGCATTTT.

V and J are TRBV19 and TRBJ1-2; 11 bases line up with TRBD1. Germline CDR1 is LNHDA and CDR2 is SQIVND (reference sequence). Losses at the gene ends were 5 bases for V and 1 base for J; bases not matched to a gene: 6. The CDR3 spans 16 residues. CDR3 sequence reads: CASSPGQGGFNYGYTF. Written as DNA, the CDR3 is TGTGCCAGTAGTCCGGGACAGGGGGGATTTAACTATGGCTACACCTTC.

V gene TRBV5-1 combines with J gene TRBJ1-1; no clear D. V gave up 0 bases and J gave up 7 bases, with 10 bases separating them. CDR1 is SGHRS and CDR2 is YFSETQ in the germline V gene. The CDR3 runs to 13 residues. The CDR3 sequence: CASSLVASREAFF. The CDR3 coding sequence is TGCGCCAGCAGCTTGGTTGCCAGTCGTGAAGCTTTCTTT.

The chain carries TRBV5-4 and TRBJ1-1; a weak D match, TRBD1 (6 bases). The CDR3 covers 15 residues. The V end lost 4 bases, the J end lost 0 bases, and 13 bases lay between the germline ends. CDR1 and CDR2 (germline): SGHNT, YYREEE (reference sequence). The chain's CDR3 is CASSRRGGMNTEAFF. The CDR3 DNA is TGTGCCAGCAGCCGTCGAGGGGGGATGAACACTGAAGCTTTCTTT. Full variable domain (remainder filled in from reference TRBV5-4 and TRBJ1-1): ETGVTQSPTHLIKTRGQQVTLRCSSQSGHNTVSWYQQALGQGPQFIFQYYREEENGRGNFPPRFSGLQFPNYSSELNVNALELDDSALYLCASSRRGGMNTEAFFGQGTRLTVV.

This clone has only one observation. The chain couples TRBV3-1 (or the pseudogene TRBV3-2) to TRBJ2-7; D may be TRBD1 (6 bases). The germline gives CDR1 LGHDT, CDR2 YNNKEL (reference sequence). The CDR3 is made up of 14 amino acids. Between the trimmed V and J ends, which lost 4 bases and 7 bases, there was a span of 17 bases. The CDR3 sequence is CASSRTTGSVEQYF. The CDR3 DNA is TGTGCCAGCAGCCGAACGACAGGCTCCGTGGAGCAGTACTTC.

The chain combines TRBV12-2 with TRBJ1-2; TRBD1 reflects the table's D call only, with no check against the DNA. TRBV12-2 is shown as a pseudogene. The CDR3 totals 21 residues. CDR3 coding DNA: TGTGCAAGTCGCTTACTGGACAGGGGGCGTAGGGGTTACCGGGCTAACTATGGCTACACCTTC. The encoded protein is CASRLLDRGRRGYRANYGYTF.

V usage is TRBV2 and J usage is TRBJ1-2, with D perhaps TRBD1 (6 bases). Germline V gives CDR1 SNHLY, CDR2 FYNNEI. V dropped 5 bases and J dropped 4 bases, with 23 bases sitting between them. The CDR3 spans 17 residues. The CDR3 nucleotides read TGTGCCAGCAGTCCAAGGGGGGGGCTCCCCCAGATCTATGGCTACACCTTC. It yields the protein CASSPRGGLPQIYGYTF.

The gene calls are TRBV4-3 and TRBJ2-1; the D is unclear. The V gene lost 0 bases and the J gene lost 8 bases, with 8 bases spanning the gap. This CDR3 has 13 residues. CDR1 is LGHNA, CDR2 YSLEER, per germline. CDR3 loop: CASSQDRWDEQFF. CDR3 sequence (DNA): TGCGCCAGCAGCCAAGATCGGTGGGATGAGCAGTTCTTC.

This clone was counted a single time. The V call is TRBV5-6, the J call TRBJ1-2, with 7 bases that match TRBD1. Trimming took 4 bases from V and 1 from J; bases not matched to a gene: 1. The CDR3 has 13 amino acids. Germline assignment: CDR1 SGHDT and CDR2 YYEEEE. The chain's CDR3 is CASSRDSNYGYTF. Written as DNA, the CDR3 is TGTGCCAGCAGCCGGGACAGTAACTATGGCTACACCTTC.

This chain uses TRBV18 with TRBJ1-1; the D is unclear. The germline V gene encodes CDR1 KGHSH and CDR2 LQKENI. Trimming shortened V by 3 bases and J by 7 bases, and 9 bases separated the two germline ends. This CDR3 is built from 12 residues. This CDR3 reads CASSPRRNEAFF. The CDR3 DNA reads TGTGCCAGCTCACCGAGACGGAATGAAGCTTTCTTT.

The CDR3 sequence: CASSYSYPISYEQYF. In nucleotides, the CDR3 is TGTGCCAGCAGTTACTCGTACCCGATCTCCTACGAGCAGTACTTC. The chain links TRBV6-5 to TRBJ2-7; D is undetermined. Germline V gene lookup returns CDR1 MNHEY and CDR2 SVGAGI. The CDR3 runs to 15 residues. V was shortened by 0 bases and J by 0 bases, with 9 bases between the two germline ends.

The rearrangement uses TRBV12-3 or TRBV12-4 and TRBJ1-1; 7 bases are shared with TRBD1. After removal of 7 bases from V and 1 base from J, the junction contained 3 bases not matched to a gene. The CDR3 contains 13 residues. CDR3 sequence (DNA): TGTGCCAGCACTCGACAGGGGAACACTGAAGCTTTCTTT. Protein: CASTRQGNTEAFF.

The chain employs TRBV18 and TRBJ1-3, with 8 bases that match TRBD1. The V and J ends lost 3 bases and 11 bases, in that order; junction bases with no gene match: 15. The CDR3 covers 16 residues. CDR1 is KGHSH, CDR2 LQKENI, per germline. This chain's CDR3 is CASSPNIWDRNTPIYF. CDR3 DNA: TGTGCCAGCTCACCGAACATCTGGGACAGGAACACCCCCATATATTTT.

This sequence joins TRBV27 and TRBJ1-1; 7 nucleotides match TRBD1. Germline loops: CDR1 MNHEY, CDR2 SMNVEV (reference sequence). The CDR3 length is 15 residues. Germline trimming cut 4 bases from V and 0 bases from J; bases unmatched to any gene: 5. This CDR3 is CASSSSGTVNTEAFF. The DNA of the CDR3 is TGTGCCAGCAGTTCATCCGGGACAGTGAACACTGAAGCTTTCTTT.

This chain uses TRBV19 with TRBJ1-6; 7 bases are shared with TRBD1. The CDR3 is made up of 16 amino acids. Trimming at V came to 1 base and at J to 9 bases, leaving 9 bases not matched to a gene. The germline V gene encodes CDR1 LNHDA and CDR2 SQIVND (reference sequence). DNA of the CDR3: TGTGCCAGTAGTATAGGGACAGGATCGCGAGGTTCACCCCTCCACTTT. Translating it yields CASSIGTGSRGSPLHF.

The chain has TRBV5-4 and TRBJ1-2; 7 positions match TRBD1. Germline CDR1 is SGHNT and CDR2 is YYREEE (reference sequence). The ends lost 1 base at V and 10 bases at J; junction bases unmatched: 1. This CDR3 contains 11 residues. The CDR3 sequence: CASSLTGDYTF. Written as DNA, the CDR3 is TGTGCCAGCAGCTTGACAGGGGACTACACCTTC.

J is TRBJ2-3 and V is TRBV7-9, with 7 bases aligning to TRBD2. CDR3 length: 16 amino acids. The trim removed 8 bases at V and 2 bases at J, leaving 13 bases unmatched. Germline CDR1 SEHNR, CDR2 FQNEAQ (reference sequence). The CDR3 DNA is TGTGCCAGCGCTCTCAAAGTGGGGGGGAACACAGATACGCAGTATTTT. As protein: CASALKVGGNTDTQYF.

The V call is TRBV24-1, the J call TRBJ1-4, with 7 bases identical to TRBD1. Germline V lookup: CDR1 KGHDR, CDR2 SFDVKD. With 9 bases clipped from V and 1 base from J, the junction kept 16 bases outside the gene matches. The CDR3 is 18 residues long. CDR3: CATGSRTGLGVTNEKLFF. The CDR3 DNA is TGTGCCACCGGGTCTCGGACAGGTTTGGGGGTAACTAATGAAAAACTGTTTTTT.

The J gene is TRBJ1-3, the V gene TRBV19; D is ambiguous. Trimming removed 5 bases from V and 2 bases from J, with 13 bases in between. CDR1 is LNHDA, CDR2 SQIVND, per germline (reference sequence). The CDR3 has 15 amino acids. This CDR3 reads CASSLPSGAGNTIYF. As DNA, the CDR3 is TGTGCCAGTAGTCTCCCGTCGGGAGCTGGAAACACCATATATTTT. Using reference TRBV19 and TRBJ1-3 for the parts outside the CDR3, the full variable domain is DGGITQSPKYLFRKEGQNVTLSCEQNLNHDAMYWYRQDPGQGLRLIYYSQIVNDFQKGDIAEGYSVSREKKESFPLTVTSAQKNPTAFYLCASSLPSGAGNTIYFGEGSWLTVV.

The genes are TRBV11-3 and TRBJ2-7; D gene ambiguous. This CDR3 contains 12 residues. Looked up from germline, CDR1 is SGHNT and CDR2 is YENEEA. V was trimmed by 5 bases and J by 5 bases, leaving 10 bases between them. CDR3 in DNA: TGTGCCAGCAGCGGAACAAGTAACGAGCAGTACTTC. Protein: CASSGTSNEQYF. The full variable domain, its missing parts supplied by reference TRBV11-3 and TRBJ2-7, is EAGVVQSPRYKIIEKKQPVAFWCNPISGHNTLYWYLQNLGQGPELLIRYENEEAVDDSQLPKDRFSAERLKGVDSTLKIQPAELGDSAVYLCASSGTSNEQYFGPGTRLTVT.

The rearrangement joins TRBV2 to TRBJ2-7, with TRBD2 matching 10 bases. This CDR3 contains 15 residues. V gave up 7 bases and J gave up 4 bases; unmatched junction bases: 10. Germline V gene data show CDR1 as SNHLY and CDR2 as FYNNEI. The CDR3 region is CASTGASGGLYEQYF. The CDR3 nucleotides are TGTGCCAGCACCGGAGCTAGCGGGGGCCTGTACGAGCAGTACTTC.

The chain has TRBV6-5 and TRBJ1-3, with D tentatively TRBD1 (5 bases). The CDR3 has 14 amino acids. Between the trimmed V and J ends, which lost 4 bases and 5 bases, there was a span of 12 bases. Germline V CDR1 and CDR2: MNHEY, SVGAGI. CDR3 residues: CASSSERQRNTIYF. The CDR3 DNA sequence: TGTGCCAGCAGTTCTGAGAGACAGAGAAACACCATATATTTT.

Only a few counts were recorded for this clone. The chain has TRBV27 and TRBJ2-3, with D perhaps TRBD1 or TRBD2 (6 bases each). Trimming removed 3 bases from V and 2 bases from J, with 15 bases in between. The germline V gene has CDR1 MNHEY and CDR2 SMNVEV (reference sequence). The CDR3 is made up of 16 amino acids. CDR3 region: CASSFRRGEFTDTQYF. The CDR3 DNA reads TGTGCCAGCAGTTTTCGGAGGGGGGAATTCACAGATACGCAGTATTTT.